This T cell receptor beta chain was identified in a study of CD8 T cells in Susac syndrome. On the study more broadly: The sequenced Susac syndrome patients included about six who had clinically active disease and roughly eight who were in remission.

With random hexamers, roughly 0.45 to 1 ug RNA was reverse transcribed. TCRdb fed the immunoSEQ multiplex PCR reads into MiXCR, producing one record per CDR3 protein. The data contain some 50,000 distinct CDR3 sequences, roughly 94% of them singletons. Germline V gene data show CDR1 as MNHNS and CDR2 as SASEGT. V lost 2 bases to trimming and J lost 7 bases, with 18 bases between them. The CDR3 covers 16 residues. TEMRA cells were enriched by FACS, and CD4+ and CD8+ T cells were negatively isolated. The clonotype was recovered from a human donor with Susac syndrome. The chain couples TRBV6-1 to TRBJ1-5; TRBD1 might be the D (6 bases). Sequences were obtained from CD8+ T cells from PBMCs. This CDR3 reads CASSEFGGQRGQPQHF. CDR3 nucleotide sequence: TGTGCCAGCAGTGAATTCGGGGGGCAGCGGGGGCAGCCCCAGCATTTT.